This is a list of T cell receptor beta chains from one sample in a study of molecular identifiers for immune sequencing clone quantification. MiXCR, run by TCRdb on the PCR reads, gives a single entry per CDR3 protein. Counted here are about 320,000 distinct CDR3 sequences, roughly 24% occurring once; the ten biggest clones make up about 0.74%. The sequenced material came from naive CD8+ T cells from blood, with Jurkat cell RNA spiked in. These receptors all come from a human donor in good health. Some libraries in this study had Jurkat cell RNA spiked in. Each CDR3 is given with its conserved first and last residue. A D gene is named only where the DNA matches it firmly. Not all rows give a size; the values are once, few, many and, for expanded clones, a class.

abundance: -; v_gene: TRBV14; j_gene: TRBJ2-5; d_gene: -; CDR3aa: CASSRTREETQYF; CDR3nt: TGTGCCAGCAGCCGGACAAGGGAAGAGACCCAGTACTTC
abundance: once; v_gene: TRBV7-2; j_gene: TRBJ1-4; d_gene: -; CDR3aa: CASSLVGLRKANKKLFF; CDR3nt: TGTGCCAGCAGCTTAGTGGGCCTAAGGAAAGCTAATAAAAAACTGTTTTTT
abundance: -; v_gene: TRBV12-3/TRBV12-4; j_gene: TRBJ2-3; d_gene: -; CDR3aa: CASSPSVAASTDTQYF; CDR3nt: TGTGCCAGCAGCCCATCCGTAGCTGCTAGCACAGATACGCAGTATTTT
abundance: -; v_gene: TRBV18; j_gene: TRBJ1-4; d_gene: -; CDR3aa: CASSPPDGWATNEKLFF; CDR3nt: TGTGCCAGCTCACCACCGGACGGGTGGGCAACTAATGAAAAACTGTTTTTT
abundance: many; v_gene: TRBV12-5; j_gene: TRBJ2-1; d_gene: TRBD1; CDR3aa: CASGLGGTGLNEQFF; CDR3nt: TGTGCTAGTGGTTTGGGGGGGACAGGGTTAAATGAGCAGTTCTTC
abundance: many; v_gene: TRBV7-2; j_gene: TRBJ2-7; d_gene: -; CDR3aa: CASSPLPDGDEQYF; CDR3nt: TGTGCCAGCAGCCCCCTACCGGACGGGGACGAGCAGTACTTC
abundance: -; v_gene: TRBV11-2; j_gene: TRBJ1-5; d_gene: -; CDR3aa: CASSLELRGQPQHF; CDR3nt: TGTGCCAGCAGCTTAGAGCTTCGGGGTCAGCCCCAGCATTTT
abundance: few; v_gene: TRBV27; j_gene: TRBJ2-4; d_gene: -; CDR3aa: CASQGVGAGAKNIQYF; CDR3nt: TGTGCCAGTCAAGGGGTGGGGGCGGGAGCCAAAAACATTCAGTACTTC
abundance: -; v_gene: TRBV4-3; j_gene: TRBJ2-2; d_gene: -; CDR3aa: CASSQAWANTGELFF; CDR3nt: TGCGCCAGCAGCCAAGCATGGGCGAACACCGGGGAGCTGTTTTTT
abundance: -; v_gene: TRBV4-1; j_gene: TRBJ1-6; d_gene: -; CDR3aa: CASSQDVAREYRPIHF; CDR3nt: TGCGCCAGCAGCCAAGATGTGGCCAGGGAATATCGTCCCATCCACTTT
abundance: -; v_gene: TRBV5-8; j_gene: TRBJ1-2; d_gene: -; CDR3aa: CASSSTGPLIPTIPHGYTF; CDR3nt: TGTGCCAGCAGCTCGACAGGACCCTTGATACCCACCATACCCCATGGCTACACCTTC
abundance: -; v_gene: TRBV9; j_gene: TRBJ2-3; d_gene: TRBD1; CDR3aa: CASSLGQENTDTQYF; CDR3nt: TGTGCCAGCAGCCTAGGACAGGAGAACACAGATACGCAGTATTTT
abundance: many; v_gene: TRBV7-8; j_gene: TRBJ1-1; d_gene: -; CDR3aa: CASSPGTVIEAFF; CDR3nt: TGTGCCAGCAGCCCGGGGACGGTAATTGAAGCTTTCTTT
abundance: many; v_gene: TRBV9; j_gene: TRBJ2-5; d_gene: -; CDR3aa: CASSAGPWGQETQYF; CDR3nt: TGTGCCAGCAGCGCGGGCCCCTGGGGGCAAGAGACCCAGTACTTC
abundance: -; v_gene: TRBV11-3; j_gene: TRBJ2-1; d_gene: TRBD1; CDR3aa: CASSLVSGGSYNEQFF; CDR3nt: TGTGCCAGCAGCTTAGTGTCAGGGGGCTCCTACAATGAGCAGTTCTTC
abundance: few; v_gene: TRBV12-3/TRBV12-4; j_gene: TRBJ2-3; d_gene: -; CDR3aa: CASSLEQESDTQYF; CDR3nt: TGTGCCAGCAGTTTAGAGCAGGAATCAGATACGCAGTATTTT
abundance: few; v_gene: TRBV6-2/TRBV6-3; j_gene: TRBJ2-5; d_gene: -; CDR3aa: CASSYRTTPETQYF; CDR3nt: TGTGCCAGCAGTTACCGGACTACCCCAGAGACCCAGTACTTC
abundance: -; v_gene: TRBV6-2/TRBV6-3; j_gene: TRBJ2-7; d_gene: TRBD2; CDR3aa: CASFRGGLYEQYF; CDR3nt: TGTGCCAGCTTCCGGGGGGGCCTCTACGAGCAGTACTTC
abundance: -; v_gene: TRBV30; j_gene: TRBJ2-6; d_gene: -; CDR3aa: CAWSVGANVLTF; CDR3nt: TGTGCCTGGAGTGTCGGGGCCAACGTCCTGACTTTC
abundance: -; v_gene: TRBV19; j_gene: TRBJ2-2; d_gene: -; CDR3aa: CASSDGDWGYTGELFF; CDR3nt: TGTGCCAGTAGTGATGGGGACTGGGGGTACACCGGGGAGCTGTTTTTT
abundance: many; v_gene: TRBV6-6; j_gene: TRBJ2-7; d_gene: TRBD2; CDR3aa: CASIGGDYEQYF; CDR3nt: TGTGCCAGCATTGGGGGGGATTACGAGCAGTACTTC
abundance: -; v_gene: TRBV20-1; j_gene: TRBJ2-1; d_gene: -; CDR3aa: CSASLPRGRGLRGEQFF; CDR3nt: TGCAGTGCTAGCCTCCCCCGGGGGCGGGGGCTACGGGGTGAGCAGTTCTTC
abundance: few; v_gene: TRBV4-3; j_gene: TRBJ1-6; d_gene: -; CDR3aa: CASSQDLGVPLHF; CDR3nt: TGCGCCAGCAGCCAAGATTTGGGGGTGCCCCTCCACTTT
abundance: -; v_gene: TRBV7-9; j_gene: TRBJ2-7; d_gene: -; CDR3aa: CASSATQGHRGYEQYF; CDR3nt: TGTGCCAGCAGCGCAACCCAGGGGCATCGGGGGTACGAGCAGTACTTC
abundance: -; v_gene: TRBV28; j_gene: TRBJ2-3; d_gene: TRBD2; CDR3aa: CASSPLAGGDTQYF; CDR3nt: TGTGCCAGCAGTCCGCTTGCGGGAGGAGATACGCAGTATTTT
abundance: many; v_gene: TRBV27; j_gene: TRBJ2-2; d_gene: -; CDR3aa: CASSALMVYTGELFF; CDR3nt: TGTGCCAGCAGCGCATTGATGGTCTATACCGGGGAGCTGTTTTTT
abundance: -; v_gene: TRBV14; j_gene: TRBJ2-3; d_gene: -; CDR3aa: CASSQDGSRWPTDTQYF; CDR3nt: TGTGCCAGCAGCCAAGACGGATCGAGGTGGCCCACAGATACGCAGTATTTT
abundance: few; v_gene: TRBV4-1; j_gene: TRBJ1-6; d_gene: TRBD1; CDR3aa: CASSQGDGTVSSPLHF; CDR3nt: TGCGCCAGCAGCCAAGGGGACGGGACAGTTTCTTCACCCCTCCACTTT
abundance: few; v_gene: TRBV11-2; j_gene: TRBJ2-3; d_gene: -; CDR3aa: CASSFTWSRLPASTDTQYF; CDR3nt: TGTGCCAGCAGCTTTACATGGTCAAGGTTACCGGCTAGCACAGATACGCAGTATTTT